What follows are 28 T cell receptor beta chains derived from one specimen sequenced in a study of shared clonotypes between healthy human individuals. Data came from immunoSEQ multiplex PCR; TCRdb stores just in-frame clones and leaves some out. This table has some 1 million clones, approximately 68% appearing once. The sequenced material came from memory CD4+ T cells sorted from blood. Subset meaning: CD45RA-negative fraction. Receptor source: a man aged 18 to 29 in good health.

CDR3 in DNA: TGTGCCAGCAGCTATCAGGTTTCCCTTGACTACGAGCAGTACTTC. This codes for CASSYQVSLDYEQYF. The chain uses TRBV11-1 and TRBJ2-7; unclear D gene. V was trimmed by 4 bases and J by 3 bases, leaving 16 bases between them. The CDR3 sequence is 15 residues long. Germline V gene lookup returns CDR1 SGHAT and CDR2 FQDESV (reference sequence).

V usage is TRBV4-3 and J usage is TRBJ2-6; 7 bases are a match to TRBD1. The CDR3 is 15 amino acids. V trimming: 3 bases; J trimming: 2 bases; junction bases outside the gene matches: 1. CDR1 is LGHNA and CDR2 is YSLEER in the germline V gene. The chain's CDR3 is CASSQGTAGANVLTF. The CDR3 DNA reads as TGCGCCAGCAGCCAGGGGACAGCTGGGGCCAACGTCCTGACTTTC.

The chain recombines TRBV6-7 with TRBJ1-5, with D maybe TRBD1 (5 bases). TRBV6-7 belongs to the ORF category, with a function that is uncertain. The CDR3 runs to 11 residues. Trimming cost V 10 bases and J 9 bases, with 13 bases left between them. The CDR3 region has the DNA TGTGCCACCTTCGGTGGGGGGCCCCAGCATTTT. This translates into CATFGGGPQHF.

This clone was seen more than once but under ten times. The rearrangement joins TRBV5-4 to TRBJ1-6; D possibly corresponds to TRBD1 (6 bases). Trimming took 3 bases from V and 12 from J, leaving 19 bases between them. CDR1 and CDR2 (germline): SGHNT, YYREEE (reference sequence). The CDR3 consists of 15 residues. CDR3 in DNA: TGTGCCAGCAGCTCCCCGGGACACCCCCAGGTACCCCTCCACTTT. Translating gives CASSSPGHPQVPLHF.

This clone was found once. The V gene is TRBV18, the J gene TRBJ2-5; 8 nucleotides agree with TRBD2. Germline V gene sequence: CDR1 KGHSH, CDR2 LQKENI. Trimming took 4 bases from V and 3 from J; bases not matched to a gene: 4. The CDR3 contains 14 residues. For the CDR3, the DNA is TGTGCCAGCTCACGACAACTAGCGGAAGAGACCCAGTACTTC. Protein product: CASSRQLAEETQYF.

V and J are TRBV5-1 and TRBJ1-2, with D perhaps TRBD1 (5 bases). CDR3 length: 15 amino acids. Trimming shortened V by 4 bases and J by 0 bases, and 13 bases separated the two germline ends. The germline CDR1 and CDR2 sequences are SGHRS and YFSETQ. CDR3 nucleotide sequence: TGCGCCAGCAGCGTAGCAGGGCAGTCTAACTATGGCTACACCTTC. It specifies CASSVAGQSNYGYTF.

About this clone itself: The same CDR3 can be traced to other DNA sequences in this sample. J is TRBJ2-5 and V is TRBV5-1; D is uncertain. Germline lookup yields CDR1 SGHRS and CDR2 YFSETQ. CDR3 size: 14 residues. The V end was cut by 0 bases, the J end by 2 bases, with 8 bases between. This CDR3 reads CASSLGGGQETQYF. DNA for the CDR3: TGCGCCAGCAGCTTGGGGGGTGGGCAAGAGACCCAGTACTTC.

The CDR3 nucleotides are TGCGCCAGCAGCCCGGACAGGTCGGAGACCCAGTACTTC. Amino acids: CASSPDRSETQYF. V usage is TRBV5-1 and J usage is TRBJ2-5; TRBD1 matches at 7 bases. The CDR3 consists of 13 residues. The J segment lost 5 bases and the V segment lost 4 bases, leaving 5 bases of the junction unmatched. Germline CDR1 is SGHRS and CDR2 is YFSETQ.

The chain has TRBV10-3 and TRBJ2-3; TRBD2 aligns across 12 bases. The CDR3 loop spans 14 amino acids. The V segment lost 6 bases and the J segment 4 bases; nucleotides outside the gene matches: 2. The V gene's germline CDR1 is ENHRY and CDR2 SYGVKD. CDR3 bases: TGTGCCATCAGGCCTAGCGGGGGGGCAGATACGCAGTATTTT. This translates into CAIRPSGGADTQYF.

The genes are TRBV5-5 and TRBJ1-2, with 9 bases lining up with TRBD1. Unmatched junction bases numbered 4, after V lost 4 bases and J lost 6 bases. CDR1 is SGHKS and CDR2 is YYEKEE in the germline V gene (reference sequence). The CDR3 runs to 13 residues. CDR3 loop: CASSPGTGNGYTF. In DNA, the CDR3 is TGTGCCAGCAGCCCGGGGACAGGGAATGGCTACACCTTC.

The genes are TRBV6-1 and TRBJ1-4; the D is unclear. In germline, CDR1 is MNHNS, CDR2 SASEGT. The CDR3 totals 15 residues. Trimming pared 7 bases from V and 1 base from J, leaving 13 bases between. The CDR3 DNA follows: TGTGCCAGCATGGACCCCGGGATAACTAATGAAAAACTGTTTTTT. It specifies CASMDPGITNEKLFF.

CDR3 sequence: CASSIRVKETQYF. The CDR3 DNA reads TGTGCCAGCAGCATCAGGGTTAAAGAGACCCAGTACTTC. This chain uses TRBV7-6 with TRBJ2-5; D possibly corresponds to TRBD1 (5 bases). Trimming pared 5 bases from V and 3 bases from J, leaving 10 bases between. This CDR3 contains 13 residues. The germline V gene encodes CDR1 SGHVS and CDR2 FNYEAQ.

The rearrangement links TRBV28 to TRBJ2-6; the D is unclear. The V gene's germline CDR1 is MDHEN and CDR2 SYDVKM. The CDR3 has 18 residues. V shed 7 bases and J shed 1 base, with 20 bases lying between them. For the CDR3, the DNA is TGTGCCAGCACCTCTGATGGCCTTTTTAAATCTGGGGCCAACGTCCTGACTTTC. The encoded protein is CASTSDGLFKSGANVLTF. Based on the CDR3 plus reference TRBV28 and TRBJ2-6, the full variable domain is DVKVTQSSRYLVKRTGEKVFLECVQDMDHENMFWYRQDPGLGLRLIYFSYDVKMKEKGDIPEGYSVSREKKERFSLILESASTNQTSMYLCASTSDGLFKSGANVLTFGAGSRLTVL.

The V and J genes are TRBV7-2 and TRBJ1-1; no reliable D call. Germline loops: CDR1 SGHTA, CDR2 FQGNSA. V gave up 1 base and J gave up 5 bases, with 11 bases separating them. The CDR3 totals 14 residues. The CDR3 DNA sequence: TGTGCCAGCAGCTTAGACACGGCGGGAACTGAAGCTTTCTTT. It codes for CASSLDTAGTEAFF. The variable domain in full, completed from reference TRBV7-2 and TRBJ1-1, reads GAGVSQSPSNKVTEKGKDVELRCDPISGHTALYWYRQSLGQGLEFLIYFQGNSAPDKSGLPSDRFSAERTGGSVSTLTIQRTQQEDSAVYLCASSLDTAGTEAFFGQGTRLTVV.

About this clone itself: Additional DNA sequences in this sample encode the identical CDR3. This rearrangement joins TRBV20-1 to TRBJ2-1; D gene uncertain. V lost 6 bases, J lost 7 bases, and 7 bases lay in between. CDR3 length: 10 residues. Germline V gives CDR1 DFQATT, CDR2 SNEGSKA (reference sequence). The CDR3 loop is CSARSNEQFF. The CDR3 nucleotides are TGCAGTGCCCGCAGTAATGAGCAGTTCTTC.

The chain uses TRBV12-5 and TRBJ2-1; D is unclear. This CDR3 is built from 15 residues. Germline V lookup: CDR1 LGHNT, CDR2 FRNRAP. The V end was cut by 5 bases, the J end by 9 bases, with 20 bases between. CDR3 nucleotides: TGTGCTAGTGGTCAGGTGGTAGCAACCCAAGGTGAGCAGTTCTTC. This translates into CASGQVVATQGEQFF.

The rearrangement links TRBV18 to TRBJ2-1; 12 bases match TRBD2. V was pared by 4 bases and J by 9 bases, with 10 bases of the junction left unmatched. This CDR3 is built from 16 residues. The germline CDR1 and CDR2 sequences are KGHSH and LQKENI. This CDR3 reads CASSLLTSGSLGEQFF. For the CDR3, the DNA is TGTGCCAGCTCACTCCTGACTAGCGGGAGTCTGGGTGAGCAGTTCTTC.

The gene calls are TRBV2 and TRBJ2-7; D is possibly TRBD1 (5 bases). Trimming left V 6 bases short and J 3 bases short, with 15 bases between. This CDR3 contains 14 residues. Germline-derived CDR1 and CDR2 are SNHLY and FYNNEI. CDR3 sequence reads: CASRGTGFSYEQYF. The CDR3 region has the DNA TGTGCCAGCAGAGGAACAGGTTTCAGCTACGAGCAGTACTTC.

V gene TRBV7-2 combines with J gene TRBJ2-6, with TRBD2 as a possible D gene (6 bases). V dropped 5 bases and J dropped 0 bases, with 11 bases sitting between them. The CDR3 contains 16 residues. Germline values: CDR1 SGHTA, CDR2 FQGNSA. CDR3: CASSASRGSGANVLTF. The CDR3 nucleotides read TGTGCCAGCAGCGCCTCGCGGGGCTCTGGGGCCAACGTCCTGACTTTC.

The gene calls are TRBV28 and TRBJ2-5, with TRBD2 identical over 11 bases. CDR1 is MDHEN, CDR2 SYDVKM, per germline. J was trimmed by 5 bases and V by 4 bases; bases with no gene match: 6. CDR3 size: 15 residues. CDR3 residues: CASSSRTSGQETQYF. Written as DNA, the CDR3 is TGTGCCAGCAGTTCCCGGACTAGCGGGCAGGAGACCCAGTACTTC.

The CDR3 reads CAWTRVRAGNTIYF. Written as DNA, the CDR3 is TGTGCCTGGACGAGGGTACGTGCTGGAAACACCATATATTTT. The V and J genes are TRBV30 and TRBJ1-3, with D hard to call. With 4 bases removed from V and 2 bases from J, the gap between germline ends came to 12 bases. The CDR3 is 14 residues long. Germline V gene lookup returns CDR1 GTSNPN and CDR2 SVGIG (reference sequence).

This chain joins TRBV7-9 and TRBJ2-7, with D tentatively TRBD1 or TRBD2 (5 bases each). V was shortened by 1 base and J by 0 bases, with 10 bases between the two germline ends. There are 15 residues in the CDR3. In germline, CDR1 is SEHNR, CDR2 FQNEAQ (reference sequence). This chain's CDR3 is CASSLGDHVSYEQYF. CDR3 sequence (DNA): TGTGCCAGCAGCTTAGGGGACCACGTCTCCTACGAGCAGTACTTC.

In its sample, this clone was seen a few times. The CDR3 spells CASSYGFGSSQETQYF. The CDR3 nucleotides read TGTGCCAGCAGTTACGGTTTCGGGTCTAGCCAAGAGACCCAGTACTTC. This chain uses TRBV6-5 with TRBJ2-5, with D uncertain. Trimming cost V 2 bases and J 1 base, with 14 bases left between them. This CDR3 is 16 amino acids long. From germline, CDR1 is MNHEY and CDR2 SVGAGI.

The V call is TRBV6-6, the J call TRBJ2-2; no clear D. The germline gives CDR1 MNHNY, CDR2 SVGAGI (reference sequence). V lost 2 bases and J 2 bases, leaving 6 bases between the germline ends. The CDR3 totals 14 residues. CDR3 loop: CASSYVRNTGELFF. The CDR3 region has the DNA TGTGCCAGCAGTTACGTACGAAACACCGGGGAGCTGTTTTTT.

The V and J genes are TRBV5-6 and TRBJ2-2; 7 bases fit TRBD2. This CDR3 has 15 residues. The V gene's germline CDR1 is SGHDT and CDR2 YYEEEE. V dropped 1 base and J dropped 4; count of bases not matched to a gene: 4. DNA for the CDR3: TGTGCCAGCAGCTTGACGGGGGGACGCACCGGGGAGCTGTTTTTT. Translated: CASSLTGGRTGELFF.

The V call is TRBV11-2, the J call TRBJ2-3; D is possibly TRBD1 (6 bases). The CDR3 loop spans 14 amino acids. Germline V lookup: CDR1 SGHAT, CDR2 FQNNGV. Trimming shortened V by 0 bases and J by 6 bases, and 10 bases separated the two germline ends. CDR3 amino acids: CASSLEGGIDTQYF. In DNA, the CDR3 is TGTGCCAGCAGCTTAGAAGGGGGAATCGATACGCAGTATTTT.

The chain joins TRBV7-8 to TRBJ1-2; a possible D gene is TRBD1 (5 bases). CDR1 is SGHVS, CDR2 FQNEAQ, per germline. The CDR3 consists of 13 residues. With 0 bases removed from V and 4 bases from J, the gap between germline ends came to 6 bases. CDR3 DNA sequence: TGTGCCAGCAGCTTAGCCCAGGGCTATGGCTACACCTTC. Protein sequence: CASSLAQGYGYTF.

The chain joins TRBV5-1 to TRBJ2-5; 9 bases are a match to TRBD2. The CDR3 spans 15 residues. Germline V gene data show CDR1 as SGHRS and CDR2 as YFSETQ. J was trimmed by 2 bases and V by 3 bases; bases with no gene match: 5. The CDR3 DNA follows: TGCGCCAGCAGCTGGGAAGCGGGGGGACAAGAGACCCAGTACTTC. Protein sequence: CASSWEAGGQETQYF.